The clone carrying this TCR beta chain was observed many times. This sample was taken from a study of molecular identifiers for immune sequencing clone quantification. Each CDR3 protein gets one entry after TCRdb re-called the PCR reads with MiXCR. The repertoire holds 300,000 to 400,000 distinct CDR3 sequences, roughly 24% seen once, with roughly 0.7% in the top ten. This CDR3 has 12 amino acids. Trimming stripped 4 bases from V and 4 bases from J, with 4 bases between. CDR1 and CDR2 (germline): KGHDR, SFDVKD. The V call is TRBV24-1, the J call TRBJ1-5; no clear D gene. What was sequenced was naive CD8+ T cells from blood, with Jurkat cell RNA spiked in. Subset specified: FACS-sorted CD8+CD4-CCR7+CD45RA+ naive T cells. The receptor's source is a human donor in good health. Some libraries in this study had Jurkat cell RNA spiked in. In DNA form, the CDR3 reads TGTGCCACCAGTGACACGAATCAGCCCCAGCATTTT. This translates into CATSDTNQPQHF.